This T cell receptor beta chain was sequenced for a study of T cells after yellow fever vaccination. On the study more broadly: Those fractions that held only low numbers of cells were prepared using the SMART-Seq v4 Ultra Low Input RNA kit.

TCRdb redid the calling of the 5' RACE reads with MiXCR, one entry per CDR3 protein. The data hold approximately 510,000 distinct CDR3 sequences, with around a fifth observed a single time. This TCR came from a man in his late teens or twenties who received the YFV17D yellow fever vaccine. This material consisted of PBMCs, taken roughly 23 days after the first yellow fever vaccination.

CDR3 amino acids: CSVEDKGGAEAFF. The DNA for the CDR3 is TGCAGCGTTGAAGATAAGGGGGGCGCGGAAGCTTTCTTT. The chain joins TRBV29-1 to TRBJ1-1; D may be TRBD1 (6 bases). The CDR3 is 13 amino acids. V gave up 0 bases and J gave up 8 bases, with 13 bases separating them. Germline values: CDR1 SQVTM, CDR2 ANQGSEA.